A selection of T cell receptor beta chains follows, all from one sample in a study of blood T cell repertoires in COVID-19. The assay was immunoSEQ multiplex PCR, and TCRdb's table has in-frame clones only and misses some. The table includes approximately 230,000 clones, approximately 90% detected once. Input material: peripheral blood. These receptors were collected from a woman aged 40-49 years who had recovered from COVID-19. The CDR3 runs from the conserved cysteine through the conserved F or W. A D gene is named only where the DNA matches it firmly. Only part of the rows carry a size: once, few, many, or a class if the clone is expanded.

clone size: .
J gene: TRBJ2-1
D gene: .
V gene: TRBV6-6
CDR3 protein: CASRPHLSSYNEQFF
CDR3 DNA: TGTGCCAGCAGACCGCACTTAAGCTCCTACAATGAGCAGTTCTTC

clone size: .
J gene: TRBJ2-1
D gene: TRBD2
V gene: TRBV19
CDR3 protein: CASSRALGLATNEQFF
CDR3 DNA: TGTGCCAGTAGTAGAGCCCTGGGACTAGCTACCAATGAGCAGTTCTTC

clone size: .
J gene: TRBJ1-6
D gene: TRBD1
V gene: TRBV27
CDR3 protein: CASSLSSWTGFDSPLHF
CDR3 DNA: TGTGCCAGCAGTTTATCGAGCTGGACAGGGTTTGATTCACCCCTCCACTTT

clone size: .
J gene: TRBJ1-2
D gene: .
V gene: TRBV27
CDR3 protein: CASSPVLWIGGFEGYDYTF
CDR3 DNA: TGTGCCAGCAGTCCCGTTTTATGGATAGGGGGTTTTGAGGGCTATGACTACACCTTC

clone size: .
J gene: TRBJ2-2
D gene: .
V gene: TRBV2
CDR3 protein: CASSEQGHTGELFF
CDR3 DNA: TGTGCCAGCAGTGAGCAGGGCCACACCGGGGAGCTGTTTTTT

clone size: .
J gene: TRBJ2-7
D gene: TRBD1
V gene: TRBV3-1/TRBV3-2
CDR3 protein: CASSQGTGPGYEQYF
CDR3 DNA: TGTGCCAGCAGCCAAGGGACAGGGCCGGGGTACGAGCAGTACTTC

clone size: .
J gene: TRBJ1-2
D gene: TRBD1
V gene: TRBV7-2
CDR3 protein: CASSLGVRGRGYTF
CDR3 DNA: TGTGCCAGCAGCTTAGGTGTCAGGGGGCGAGGCTACACCTTC

clone size: .
J gene: TRBJ2-2
D gene: TRBD2
V gene: TRBV27
CDR3 protein: CASSLWSSGSGTGELFF
CDR3 DNA: TGTGCCAGCAGTTTGTGGTCTAGCGGGAGTGGTACCGGGGAGCTGTTTTTT

clone size: .
J gene: TRBJ1-1
D gene: .
V gene: TRBV29-1
CDR3 protein: CSVPTGGEAFF
CDR3 DNA: TGCAGCGTTCCCACGGGGGGTGAAGCTTTCTTT

clone size: .
J gene: TRBJ1-1
D gene: .
V gene: TRBV28
CDR3 protein: CASSTTAVGAFF
CDR3 DNA: TGTGCCAGCAGTACGACGGCGGTGGGAGCTTTCTTT

clone size: .
J gene: TRBJ2-1
D gene: TRBD1
V gene: TRBV4-1
CDR3 protein: CASSQTDRGSYNEQFF
CDR3 DNA: TGCGCCAGCAGCCAAACAGACAGGGGGTCCTACAATGAGCAGTTCTTC

clone size: once
J gene: TRBJ2-7
D gene: .
V gene: TRBV25-1
CDR3 protein: CASSEGFRSSYEQYF
CDR3 DNA: TGTGCCAGCAGTGAAGGGTTCCGGAGCTCCTACGAGCAGTACTTC

clone size: few
J gene: TRBJ1-2
D gene: .
V gene: TRBV7-2
CDR3 protein: CASSLYGYGYTF
CDR3 DNA: TGTGCCAGCAGCTTATACGGGTATGGCTACACCTTC

clone size: .
J gene: TRBJ1-1
D gene: .
V gene: TRBV29-1
CDR3 protein: CSGAAGPGAEAFF
CDR3 DNA: TGCAGCGGGGCCGCCGGGCCGGGAGCTGAAGCTTTCTTT

clone size: .
J gene: TRBJ2-1
D gene: TRBD1
V gene: TRBV4-2
CDR3 protein: CASSQVGTGFLSYNEQFF
CDR3 DNA: TGTGCCAGCAGCCAAGTCGGGACAGGGTTTTTATCCTACAATGAGCAGTTCTTC

clone size: once
J gene: TRBJ1-6
D gene: TRBD1
V gene: TRBV7-9
CDR3 protein: CASSSGQGFYNSPLHF
CDR3 DNA: TGTGCCAGCAGCTCGGGACAGGGCTTCTATAATTCACCCCTCCACTTT